The 31 T cell receptor beta chains given below trace back to one sample, sequenced in a study of metastatic and nonmetastatic thyroid tumors. TCRdb re-analyzed the PCR reads through MiXCR. The sample has about 52,000 clones; approximately 15% are singletons. Each patient went into thyroid surgery without having received any treatment. Material for sequencing was blood. These TCRs come from a female donor with papillary thyroid cancer or a benign thyroid nodule (not recorded which). Some clones in this sample may be carry-over from other donors' samples.

Many counts were recorded for this clone. The genes are TRBV28 and TRBJ2-7, with TRBD1 matching 7 bases. Germline loops: CDR1 MDHEN, CDR2 SYDVKM. The CDR3 length is 15 residues. V was pared by 5 bases and J by 4 bases, with 11 bases of the junction left unmatched. The DNA for the CDR3 is TGTGCCAGCAGTGCGAGGGGGCCGACAACATACGAGCAGTACTTC. It yields the protein CASSARGPTTYEQYF.

This clone has just a few counts. At one boundary the junction diverges from the germline segment, which might be a read error. The genes are TRBV12-3 or TRBV12-4 and TRBJ2-7; D not certain. CDR3 length equals 14 residues. The CDR3 nucleotides are TGTGCCATCAGTTTACCGTGGGCTAGCTACGAGCAGTACTTC. Translated, it gives CAISLPWASYEQYF.

V is TRBV7-6 and J is TRBJ1-2; D is perhaps TRBD1 (5 bases). The CDR3 loop spans 14 amino acids. With 7 bases removed from V and 6 bases from J, the gap between germline ends came to 18 bases. Germline V gene data show CDR1 as SGHVS and CDR2 as FNYEAQ. CDR3 protein: CASIQDSGRDGYTF. Here the CDR3 DNA reads TGTGCCAGCATCCAAGACAGCGGGCGAGATGGCTACACCTTC.

This clone is a singleton in its sample. V and J are TRBV20-1 and TRBJ2-7; no clear D gene. This CDR3 is built from 14 residues. The V end was cut by 1 base, the J end by 3 bases, with 13 bases between. CDR1 DFQATT and CDR2 SNEGSKA come from the germline V gene (reference sequence). CDR3 protein: CSARAPTVNYEQYF. The CDR3 DNA is TGCAGTGCTAGAGCCCCGACGGTAAACTACGAGCAGTACTTC.

The chain couples TRBV30 to TRBJ1-1; 9 bases agree with TRBD1. The CDR3 length is 13 residues. J gave up 3 bases and V 2 bases, and 1 base lay outside the gene matches. Germline V CDR1 and CDR2: GTSNPN, SVGIG (reference sequence). The CDR3 bases are TGTGCCTGGAGTCGGACAGGGGACACTGAAGCTTTCTTT. It specifies CAWSRTGDTEAFF.

This clone showed up just once. The chain recombines TRBV19 with TRBJ2-1; 7 nucleotides agree with TRBD1. The CDR3 consists of 16 residues. Germline V gene lookup returns CDR1 LNHDA and CDR2 SQIVND (reference sequence). Trimming at V came to 5 bases and at J to 5 bases, leaving 12 bases not matched to a gene. The DNA for the CDR3 is TGTGCCAGTAGTCTCACCCCGGACAGGAGAAACAATGAGCAGTTCTTC. Amino acids: CASSLTPDRRNNEQFF.

The chain has TRBV5-1 and TRBJ2-2; 9 bases align to TRBD1. The junction had 11 bases not matched to a gene; V was cut back by 0 bases and J by 2 bases. CDR3 length equals 19 residues. Germline CDR1 SGHRS, CDR2 YFSETQ. The DNA of the CDR3 is TGCGCCAGCAGCTTGGCCAAGTTGAAACAGGGGGCCAACACCGGGGAGCTGTTTTTT. Amino acid sequence: CASSLAKLKQGANTGELFF.

J is TRBJ2-3 and V is TRBV6-2 or TRBV6-3, with a tentative D call TRBD2 (5 bases). This CDR3 has 15 amino acids. V gave up 9 bases and J gave up 4 bases, with 20 bases separating them. CDR1 is MNHEY and CDR2 is SVGEGT in the germline V gene. The DNA of the CDR3 is TGTGCCAGTCATCTAGCTAATACGGGCGCAGATACGCAGTATTTT. This codes for CASHLANTGADTQYF.

This clone was counted at least ten times. One end of the junction varies from germline; a read error may be responsible. J is TRBJ2-3 and V is TRBV27, with TRBD2 as a possible D gene (5 bases). CDR3 length: 12 amino acids. Germline loops: CDR1 MNHEY, CDR2 SMNVEV (reference sequence). The CDR3 loop reads CASGLIGDTLYF. DNA of the CDR3: TGTGCCAGCGGCCTAATCGGGGATACGCTGTATTTT.

This clone occurred many times. Distinct nucleotide sequences in the sample also encode this CDR3. This chain's CDR3 is CASSDRLGGLAGEGGQFF. The CDR3 coding sequence is TGTGCCAGCAGTGATAGGCTGGGAGGACTAGCGGGAGAGGGCGGGCAGTTCTTC. The rearrangement joins TRBV6-1 to TRBJ2-1, with TRBD2 matching over 13 bases. Germline V gene lookup returns CDR1 MNHNS and CDR2 SASEGT. V shed 3 bases and J 12 bases; nucleotides not matched to a gene: 17. The CDR3 is 18 residues long.

The V and J genes are TRBV6-1 and TRBJ1-6, with a possible D match to TRBD1 (5 bases). The ends were cut back, 2 bases at V and 9 bases at J, with 11 bases in the middle. Looked up from germline, CDR1 is MNHNS and CDR2 is SASEGT. The CDR3 consists of 14 residues. The CDR3 spells CASSESADTSPLHF. The CDR3 bases are TGTGCCAGCAGTGAATCTGCGGACACTTCACCCCTCCACTTT.

The rearrangement joins TRBV4-1 to TRBJ1-6; possible D gene TRBD1, 6 bases. CDR3 length: 14 residues. From germline, CDR1 is MGHRA and CDR2 YSYEKL. Trimming removed 1 base at V and 17 bases at J, with 18 bases between. The CDR3 loop is CASSQVVPGAPIHF. DNA for the CDR3: TGCGCCAGCAGCCAAGTAGTCCCGGGGGCTCCGATCCACTTT.

This clone was seen repeatedly, ten times or more. The V gene is TRBV10-3, the J gene TRBJ1-2; tentative D call: TRBD1 (5 bases). V lost 0 bases and J 3 bases, leaving 11 bases between the germline ends. Germline V CDR1 and CDR2: ENHRY, SYGVKD. This CDR3 has 15 residues. Here the CDR3 DNA reads TGTGCCATCAGTGAGTCGACTCGAGGGGACTATGGCTACACCTTC. This encodes CAISESTRGDYGYTF.

The chain employs TRBV28 and TRBJ2-7; 7 bases align to TRBD2. The J segment lost 2 bases and the V segment lost 4 bases, leaving 11 bases of the junction unmatched. Germline values: CDR1 MDHEN, CDR2 SYDVKM. This CDR3 is 16 amino acids long. Here the CDR3 reads CASSSPGGALTYEQYF. CDR3 in DNA: TGTGCCAGCAGTTCCCCGGGGGGAGCCCTTACCTACGAGCAGTACTTC.

Many counts were recorded for this clone. With a much larger clone just one base away, this may be a read error. The identical CDR3 is also encoded by other nucleotide sequences in the sample. CDR3 nucleotides: TGTGCCAGCCGGGGGGCAGGGGGAAAGGAGACCCAGTACTTC. As protein: CASRGAGGKETQYF. This chain connects TRBV28 to TRBJ2-5; the D gene could be TRBD1 or TRBD2 (7 bases each). Germline values: CDR1 MDHEN, CDR2 SYDVKM. V shed 8 bases and J shed 5 bases, with 18 bases lying between them. The CDR3 is made up of 14 amino acids.

This clone was observed a handful of times. With a much larger clone just one base away, this may be a read error. The chain has TRBV2 and TRBJ2-1, with 7 bases fitting TRBD2. This CDR3 region has 12 residues. V was pared by 6 bases and J by 6 bases, with 2 bases of the junction left unmatched. Germline lookup yields CDR1 SNHLY and CDR2 FYNNEI. The chain's CDR3 is CASRGGCNEQFF. Here the CDR3 DNA reads TGTGCCAGCAGGGGGGGGTGCAATGAGCAGTTCTTC.

This clone was counted at least ten times. Other DNA sequences from this sample encode an identical CDR3 as well. V usage is TRBV20-1 and J usage is TRBJ1-2; TRBD1 aligns across 7 bases. This CDR3 is 13 amino acids long. From germline, CDR1 is DFQATT and CDR2 SNEGSKA (reference sequence). The V segment lost 5 bases and the J segment 5 bases; nucleotides outside the gene matches: 8. CDR3 region: CSAGYRGGYGYTF. In DNA form, the CDR3 reads TGCAGTGCTGGCTACAGGGGCGGGTATGGCTACACCTTC.

This rearrangement joins TRBV5-1 to TRBJ1-4, with D perhaps matching TRBD1 (6 bases). The germline V and J ends were trimmed by 5 bases and 9 bases, with 14 bases remaining between them. Germline V gene data show CDR1 as SGHRS and CDR2 as YFSETQ. The CDR3 sequence is 13 residues long. CDR3 region: CASSNQGRKKLFF. Written as DNA, the CDR3 is TGCGCCAGCAGTAACCAGGGGAGGAAAAAACTGTTTTTT.

The V call is TRBV5-1, the J call TRBJ2-1; D remains ambiguous. V lost 0 bases, J lost 7 bases, and 8 bases lay in between. Germline CDR1 SGHRS, CDR2 YFSETQ. CDR3 length equals 13 residues. The CDR3 loop is CASSLGDSNEQFF. The CDR3 region has the DNA TGCGCCAGCAGCTTGGGCGATTCGAATGAGCAGTTCTTC.

The chain joins TRBV12-3 or TRBV12-4 to TRBJ2-2; the D gene could be TRBD1 or TRBD2 (5 bases each). Trimming removed 6 bases at V and 9 bases at J, with 23 bases between. The CDR3 contains 16 residues. The CDR3 sequence is CASRAVTNLGTWELFF. DNA for the CDR3: TGTGCCAGCAGGGCAGTGACTAACCTCGGGACCTGGGAGCTGTTTTTT.

This clone was found a few times. The chain is built from TRBV6-1 and TRBJ1-2; tentatively, D is TRBD1 (5 bases). The CDR3 loop spans 14 amino acids. Trimming took 4 bases from V and 4 from J, leaving 13 bases between them. Germline V lookup: CDR1 MNHNS, CDR2 SASEGT. CDR3 sequence (DNA): TGTGCCAGCAGTGTACGTGACAGTGCCTATGGCTACACCTTC. Amino acid sequence: CASSVRDSAYGYTF.

This clone was recorded at least ten times. The chain couples TRBV28 to TRBJ2-1; D may be TRBD2 (6 bases). Germline-derived CDR1 and CDR2 are MDHEN and SYDVKM. The CDR3 covers 13 residues. V lost 10 bases and J 2 bases, leaving 12 bases between the germline ends. The CDR3 DNA sequence: TGTGCCACCGTTGGCGGGGCCTACAATGAGCAGTTCTTC. Translation gives CATVGGAYNEQFF. The whole variable domain, remainder taken from reference TRBV28 and TRBJ2-1, is DVKVTQSSRYLVKRTGEKVFLECVQDMDHENMFWYRQDPGLGLRLIYFSYDVKMKEKGDIPEGYSVSREKKERFSLILESASTNQTSMYLCATVGGAYNEQFFGPGTRLTVL.

This clone has at least ten counts. J is TRBJ2-7 and V is TRBV10-2, with 8 positions matching TRBD2. V gave up 3 bases and J gave up 2 bases; unmatched junction bases: 0. The CDR3 runs to 13 residues. The V gene's germline CDR1 is WSHSY and CDR2 SAAADI. Here the CDR3 DNA reads TGCGCCAGCAGTGAAGCGGGGGCCTACGAGCAGTACTTC. This gives the protein CASSEAGAYEQYF.

This clone was recorded many times. The chain has TRBV6-1 and TRBJ2-3, with D perhaps TRBD1 or TRBD2 (5 bases each). There are 15 residues in the CDR3. Germline CDR1 and CDR2: MNHNS and SASEGT. Between the trimmed V and J ends, which lost 4 bases and 2 bases, there was a span of 13 bases. The CDR3 coding sequence is TGTGCCAGCAGTGTAACGAGGGGATCCACAGATACGCAGTATTTT. Translating gives CASSVTRGSTDTQYF.

This rearrangement joins TRBV20-1 to TRBJ2-1; D unresolved. This CDR3 comprises 15 residues. CDR1 and CDR2 from the germline V gene are DFQATT and SNEGSKA (reference sequence). V dropped 5 bases and J dropped 4 bases, with 18 bases sitting between them. The CDR3 DNA follows: TGCAGTGCTCAATGGGCGGACCGTACATACAATGAGCAGTTCTTC. It specifies CSAQWADRTYNEQFF.

There are a few counts of this clone. This chain links TRBV6-1 with TRBJ1-2; D is uncertain. Trimming shortened V by 6 bases and J by 9 bases, and 14 bases separated the two germline ends. Germline CDR1 reads MNHNS; CDR2 reads SASEGT. This CDR3 spans 12 amino acids. In nucleotides, the CDR3 is TGTGCCAGCAGCCAAGGGAAATATAGCTACACCTTC. It specifies CASSQGKYSYTF.

There are a few counts of this clone. This sequence joins TRBV11-2 and TRBJ1-1; a weak D match, TRBD1 (5 bases). The CDR3 extends over 17 amino acids. The V end lost 3 bases, the J end lost 14 bases, and 31 bases lay between the germline ends. The germline V gene encodes CDR1 SGHAT and CDR2 FQNNGV. The CDR3 DNA sequence: TGTGCCAGCAGCTTGAAAGAAATCGTCGTTGGGGCCACTGAAGACTTCTTT. This codes for CASSLKEIVVGATEDFF.

This clone was observed many times. The chain has TRBV2 and TRBJ1-5; the D is unclear. This CDR3 is 16 amino acids long. The ends were cut back, 3 bases at V and 2 bases at J, with 14 bases in the middle. Germline V gene lookup returns CDR1 SNHLY and CDR2 FYNNEI. The CDR3 sequence is CASSESGYLGNQPQHF. In DNA, the CDR3 is TGTGCCAGCAGTGAGTCAGGCTATCTCGGCAATCAGCCCCAGCATTTT.

For this clone: One end of the junction does not line up with germline, which may come from a read error. The chain has TRBV6-1 and TRBJ1-1, with D uncertain. This CDR3 region has 13 residues. Germline V CDR1 and CDR2: MNHNS, SASEGT. The CDR3 nucleotides read TGTTCCAGCAGTGTGTGGATTAACACTGAAGCTTTCTTT. Translated: CSSSVWINTEAFF.

This clone has a count of ten or more. This chain joins TRBV7-3 and TRBJ1-2; 8 nucleotides line up with TRBD1. Germline CDR1 is SGHTA and CDR2 is FQGTGA. The CDR3 extends over 13 amino acids. The ends lost 5 bases at V and 9 bases at J; junction bases unmatched: 8. The CDR3 nucleotides are TGTGCCAGCAGCCCCGGACAGGGCAGAAGCTACACCTTC. This sequence encodes CASSPGQGRSYTF.

This clone appeared a few times. The same CDR3 also results from other DNA sequences found in this sample. The chain combines TRBV20-1 with TRBJ2-7; a possible D gene is TRBD1 (6 bases). V lost 0 bases, J lost 4 bases, and 19 bases lay in between. The CDR3 sequence is 16 residues long. The germline V gene encodes CDR1 DFQATT and CDR2 SNEGSKA (reference sequence). CDR3 region: CSARDRGAGRGYEQYF. The DNA of the CDR3 is TGCAGTGCTAGAGATAGGGGTGCGGGTAGGGGGTACGAGCAGTACTTC.